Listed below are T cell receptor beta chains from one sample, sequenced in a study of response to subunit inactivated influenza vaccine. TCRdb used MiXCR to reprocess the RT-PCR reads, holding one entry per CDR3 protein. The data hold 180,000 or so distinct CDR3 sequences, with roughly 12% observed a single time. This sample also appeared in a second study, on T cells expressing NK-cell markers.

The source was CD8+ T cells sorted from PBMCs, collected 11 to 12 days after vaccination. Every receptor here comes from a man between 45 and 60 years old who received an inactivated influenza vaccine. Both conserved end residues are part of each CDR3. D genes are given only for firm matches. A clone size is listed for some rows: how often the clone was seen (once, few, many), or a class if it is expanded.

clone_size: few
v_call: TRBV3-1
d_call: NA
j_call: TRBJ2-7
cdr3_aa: CASSPRGPGLREQYF
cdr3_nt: TGTGCCAGCAGCCCACGTGGCCCGGGTCTTCGGGAGCAGTACTTC

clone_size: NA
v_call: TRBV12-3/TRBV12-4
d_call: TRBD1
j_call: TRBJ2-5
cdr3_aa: CASSQDRGETQYF
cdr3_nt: TGTGCCAGCAGCCAGGACAGGGGTGAGACCCAGTACTTC

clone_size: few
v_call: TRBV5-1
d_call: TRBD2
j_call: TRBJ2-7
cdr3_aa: CASSGYGGIGYEQYF
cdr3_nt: TGCGCCAGCAGCGGATACGGGGGGATTGGTTACGAGCAGTACTTC

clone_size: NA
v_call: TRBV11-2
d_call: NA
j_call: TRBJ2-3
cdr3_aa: CASSLDLAGRTDTQYF
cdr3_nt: TGTGCCAGCAGCTTAGATCTGGCGGGGCGCACAGATACGCAGTATTTT

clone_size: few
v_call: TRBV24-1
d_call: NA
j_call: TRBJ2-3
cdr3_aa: CATSRSGRTDTQYF
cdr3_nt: TGTGCCACCAGCCGGAGTGGCCGTACAGATACGCAGTATTTT

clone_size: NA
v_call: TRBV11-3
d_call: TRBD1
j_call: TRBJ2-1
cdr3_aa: CASSLDAGQGYYNEQFF
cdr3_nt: TGTGCCAGCAGCTTAGACGCAGGACAGGGTTACTACAATGAGCAGTTCTTC

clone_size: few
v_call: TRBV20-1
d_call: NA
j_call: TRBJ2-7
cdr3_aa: CSASNRDSYEQYF
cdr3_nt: TGCAGTGCTAGCAACAGGGACTCCTACGAGCAGTACTTC

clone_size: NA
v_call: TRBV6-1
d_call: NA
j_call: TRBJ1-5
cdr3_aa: CASSEGRQNSNQPQHF
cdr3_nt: TGTGCCAGCAGTGAAGGCAGGCAGAATAGCAATCAGCCCCAGCATTTT

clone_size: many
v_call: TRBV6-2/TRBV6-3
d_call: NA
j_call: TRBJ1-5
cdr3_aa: CASSTQDISEPQHF
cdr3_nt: TGTGCCAGCAGTACCCAAGACATCTCGGAGCCCCAGCATTTT

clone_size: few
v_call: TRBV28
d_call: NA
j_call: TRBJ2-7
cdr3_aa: CASSLWRRFDVGEQYF
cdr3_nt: TGTGCCAGCAGTTTATGGCGCAGGTTTGATGTGGGCGAGCAGTACTTC

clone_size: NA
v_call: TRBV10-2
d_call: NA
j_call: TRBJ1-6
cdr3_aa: CASSESGGWGNSPLHF
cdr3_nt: TGCGCCAGCAGTGAGTCGGGGGGTTGGGGTAATTCACCCCTCCACTTT

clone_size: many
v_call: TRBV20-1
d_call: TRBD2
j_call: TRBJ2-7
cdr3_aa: CSARDLSGRADEQYF
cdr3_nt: TGCAGTGCTAGAGATTTGAGCGGGAGGGCCGACGAGCAGTACTTC

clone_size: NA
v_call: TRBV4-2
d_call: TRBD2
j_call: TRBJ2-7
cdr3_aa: CASSQVAGAFYEQYF
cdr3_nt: TGTGCCAGCAGCCAGGTAGCGGGGGCCTTTTACGAGCAGTACTTC

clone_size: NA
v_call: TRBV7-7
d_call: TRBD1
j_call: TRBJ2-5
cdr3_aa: CASTHGQGIMETQYF
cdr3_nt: TGTGCTAGCACCCACGGACAGGGGATAATGGAGACCCAGTACTTC

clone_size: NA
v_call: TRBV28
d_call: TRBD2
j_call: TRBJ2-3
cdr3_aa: CASSLSGLAGPPGVPYF
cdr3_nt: TGTGCCAGCAGTCTAAGCGGACTAGCGGGACCGCCTGGGGTGCCGTATTTT

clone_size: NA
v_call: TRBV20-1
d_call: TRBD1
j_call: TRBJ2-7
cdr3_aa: CSAETGTGYEQYF
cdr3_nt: TGCAGTGCAGAAACCGGGACAGGGTACGAGCAGTACTTC

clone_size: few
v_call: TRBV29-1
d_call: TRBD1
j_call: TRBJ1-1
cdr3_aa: CSVDRGLRHTEAFF
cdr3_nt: TGCAGCGTTGACAGGGGGCTAAGGCACACTGAAGCTTTCTTT

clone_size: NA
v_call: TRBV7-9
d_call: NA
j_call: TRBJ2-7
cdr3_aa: CASSPPQGSLYEQYF
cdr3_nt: TGTGCCAGCAGCCCCCCCCAAGGGAGCCTCTACGAGCAGTACTTC

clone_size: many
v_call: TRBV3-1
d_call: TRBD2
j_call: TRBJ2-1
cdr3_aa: CASSHGLAADEQFF
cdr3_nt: TGTGCCAGCAGCCATGGACTAGCGGCCGATGAGCAGTTCTTC

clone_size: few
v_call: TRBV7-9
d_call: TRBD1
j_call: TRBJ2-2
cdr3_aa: CASSLIQGGSNTGELFF
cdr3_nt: TGTGCCAGCAGTCTAATACAGGGGGGATCGAACACCGGGGAGCTGTTTTTT

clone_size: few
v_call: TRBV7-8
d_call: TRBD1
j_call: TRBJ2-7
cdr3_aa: CASSLGTGPLYEQYF
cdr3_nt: TGTGCCAGCAGCTTAGGGACAGGGCCTCTCTACGAGCAGTACTTC

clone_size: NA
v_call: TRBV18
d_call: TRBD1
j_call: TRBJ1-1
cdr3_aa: CASSPPGQGASEAFF
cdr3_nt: TGTGCCAGCTCACCACCGGGACAGGGGGCTTCTGAAGCTTTCTTT

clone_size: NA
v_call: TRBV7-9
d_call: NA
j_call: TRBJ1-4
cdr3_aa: CASSPQRAGPNEKLFF
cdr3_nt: TGTGCCAGCAGCCCTCAGAGAGCAGGGCCTAATGAAAAACTGTTTTTT

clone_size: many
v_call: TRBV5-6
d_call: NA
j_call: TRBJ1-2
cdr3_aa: CASSLGRRANYGYTF
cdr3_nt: TGTGCCAGCAGCTTGGGACGTAGAGCTAACTATGGCTACACCTTC

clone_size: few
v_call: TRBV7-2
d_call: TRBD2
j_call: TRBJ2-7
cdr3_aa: CASSARMGLGIYEQYF
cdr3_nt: TGTGCCAGCAGCGCCCGCATGGGACTAGGGATCTACGAGCAGTACTTC

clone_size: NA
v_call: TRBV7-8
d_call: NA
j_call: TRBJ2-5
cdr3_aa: CASSLSKGGRGFQETQYF
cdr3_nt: TGTGCCAGCAGCTTATCAAAGGGGGGCAGGGGATTCCAAGAGACCCAGTACTTC

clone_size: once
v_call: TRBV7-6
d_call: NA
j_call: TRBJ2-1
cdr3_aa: CASCLGVLANEQFF
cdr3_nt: TGTGCCAGCTGCTTAGGCGTTCTAGCGAATGAGCAGTTCTTC

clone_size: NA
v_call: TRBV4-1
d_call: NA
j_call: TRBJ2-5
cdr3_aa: CASSHGGPLLLETQYF
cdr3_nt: TGCGCCAGCAGCCACGGGGGCCCTCTTCTTTTAGAGACCCAGTACTTC

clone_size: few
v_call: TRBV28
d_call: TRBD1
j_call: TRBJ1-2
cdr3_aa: CASSSRDRDGYTF
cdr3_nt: TGTGCCAGCAGCAGCCGGGACAGAGATGGCTACACCTTC

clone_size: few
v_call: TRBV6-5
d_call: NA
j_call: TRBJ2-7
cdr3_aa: CASSLTRRGIYEQYF
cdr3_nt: TGTGCCAGCAGTCTAACTAGAAGGGGGATCTACGAGCAGTACTTC

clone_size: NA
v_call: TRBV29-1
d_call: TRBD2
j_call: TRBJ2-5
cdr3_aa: CSVGLAGPQETQYF
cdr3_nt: TGCAGCGTTGGGCTAGCGGGTCCCCAAGAGACCCAGTACTTC

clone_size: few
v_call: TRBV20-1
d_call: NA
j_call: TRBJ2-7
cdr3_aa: CSARDQWDPLYEQYF
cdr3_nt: TGCAGTGCTAGAGATCAATGGGACCCTTTATACGAGCAGTACTTC

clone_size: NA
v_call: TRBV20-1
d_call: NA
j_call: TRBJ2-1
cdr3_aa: CSASRAYNEQFF
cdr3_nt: TGCAGTGCTAGTAGGGCCTACAATGAGCAGTTCTTC

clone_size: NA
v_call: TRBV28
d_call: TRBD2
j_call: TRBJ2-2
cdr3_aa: CASAIRTSGRIPTGELFF
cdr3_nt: TGTGCCAGCGCCATCAGGACTAGCGGGAGAATCCCCACCGGGGAGCTGTTTTTT

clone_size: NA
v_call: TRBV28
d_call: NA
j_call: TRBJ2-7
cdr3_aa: CASSLRVPVSYEQYF
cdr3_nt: TGTGCCAGCAGTTTAAGAGTGCCAGTCTCCTACGAGCAGTACTTC

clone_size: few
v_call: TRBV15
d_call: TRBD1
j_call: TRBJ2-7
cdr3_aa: CATSSEYRDRGSYEQYF
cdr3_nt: TGTGCCACCAGCAGTGAATACCGGGACAGGGGTTCCTACGAGCAGTACTTC

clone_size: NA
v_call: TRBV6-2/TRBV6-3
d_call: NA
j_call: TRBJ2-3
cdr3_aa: CASSYVLAEQYF
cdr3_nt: TGTGCCAGCAGTTACGTGTTAGCGGAGCAGTATTTT

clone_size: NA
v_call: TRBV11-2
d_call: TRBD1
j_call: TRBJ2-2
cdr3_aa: CASSLWAGTGGGGELFF
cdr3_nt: TGTGCCAGCAGCTTATGGGCCGGGACAGGGGGCGGCGGGGAGCTGTTTTTT

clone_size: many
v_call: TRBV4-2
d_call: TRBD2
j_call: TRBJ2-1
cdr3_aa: CASSHGTSGGWGDEQFF
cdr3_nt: TGTGCCAGCAGCCACGGGACTAGCGGGGGGTGGGGTGATGAGCAGTTCTTC

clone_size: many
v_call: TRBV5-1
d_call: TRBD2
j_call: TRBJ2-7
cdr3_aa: CASSLAQLAGGYYEQYF
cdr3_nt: TGCGCCAGCAGCTTGGCCCAACTAGCGGGAGGTTACTACGAGCAGTACTTC

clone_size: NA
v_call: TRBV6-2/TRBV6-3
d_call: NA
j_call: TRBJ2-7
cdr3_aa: CASSSDEGSPYEQYF
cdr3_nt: TGTGCCAGCAGTTCGGATGAGGGGTCCCCCTACGAGCAGTACTTC

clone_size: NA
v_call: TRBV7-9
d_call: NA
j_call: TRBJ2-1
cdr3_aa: CASSAHYNEQFF
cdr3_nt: TGTGCCAGCAGCGCACATTACAATGAGCAGTTCTTC

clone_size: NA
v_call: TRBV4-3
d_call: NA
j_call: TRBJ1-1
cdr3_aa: CASSQAQGLHNEAFF
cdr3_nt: TGCGCCAGCAGCCAGGCTCAGGGACTCCATAATGAAGCTTTCTTT

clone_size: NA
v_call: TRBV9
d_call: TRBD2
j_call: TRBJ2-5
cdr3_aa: CASSGGPSGLAGGPGETQYF
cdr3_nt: TGTGCCAGCAGCGGGGGCCCCTCCGGACTAGCGGGAGGGCCTGGGGAGACCCAGTACTTC

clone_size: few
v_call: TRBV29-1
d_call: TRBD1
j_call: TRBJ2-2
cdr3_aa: CSVDTGGRTNTGELFF
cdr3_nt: TGCAGCGTTGATACAGGGGGCCGAACGAACACCGGGGAGCTGTTTTTT

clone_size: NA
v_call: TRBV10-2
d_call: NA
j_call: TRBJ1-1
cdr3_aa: CASTSGPVTEAFF
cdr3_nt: TGCGCCAGCACTTCAGGGCCAGTGACTGAAGCTTTCTTT

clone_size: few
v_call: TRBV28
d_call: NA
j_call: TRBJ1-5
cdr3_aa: CASSFSGGVQPQHF
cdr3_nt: TGTGCCAGCAGTTTTAGCGGGGGAGTTCAGCCCCAGCATTTT

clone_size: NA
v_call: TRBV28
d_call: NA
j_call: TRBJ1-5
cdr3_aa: CASSPLGPLVSF
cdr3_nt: TGTGCCAGCAGCCCACTCGGCCCCCTCGTGAGTTTT

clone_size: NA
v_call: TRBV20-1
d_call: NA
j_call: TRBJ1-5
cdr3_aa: CSARVIGQPQHF
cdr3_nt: TGCAGTGCTAGAGTGATTGGTCAGCCCCAGCATTTT

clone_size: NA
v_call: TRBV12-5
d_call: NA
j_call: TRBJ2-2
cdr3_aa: CAVESTGELFF
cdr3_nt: TGTGCTGTTGAGTCCACCGGGGAGCTGTTTTTT

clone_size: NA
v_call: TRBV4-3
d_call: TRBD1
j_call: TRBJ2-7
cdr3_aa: CASSQDWGFGTGGLYEQYF
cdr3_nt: TGCGCCAGCAGCCAAGATTGGGGTTTCGGGACAGGGGGATTGTACGAGCAGTACTTC